Listed here are 10 T cell receptor beta chains from one sample, sequenced in a study of T-cell reconstitution after alpha-beta-depleted transplantation in children. TCRbeta library construction was performed incorporating unique molecular identifiers. TCRdb re-derived calls from the PCR reads in MiXCR, one entry per CDR3 protein. The sample holds fewer than 700,000 distinct CDR3 sequences, under 15% seen once. Material: PBMCs, mostly from graft donor cells, obtained 360 days after TCRalphabeta/CD19-depleted stem cell transplant. The receptors derive from a male patient aged 10 to 17 who had a stem cell transplant for acute myeloid leukemia, so the T cells may come from the graft donor.

This clonotype was recorded at least ten times. V is TRBV28 and J is TRBJ2-2; maybe TRBD1 (5 bases). The length of the CDR3 is 11 residues. The V end lost 8 bases, the J end lost 6 bases, and 7 bases lay between the germline ends. CDR1 MDHEN and CDR2 SYDVKM come from the germline V gene. The CDR3 nucleotides are TGTGCCAGCGGGGCCCCCGGGGAGCTGTTTTTT. This gives the protein CASGAPGELFF.

This clonotype has a handful of counts. The chain carries TRBV12-3 or TRBV12-4 and TRBJ2-3; D remains unclear. The CDR3 sequence is 14 residues long. Trimming shortened V by 3 bases and J by 2 bases, and 9 bases separated the two germline ends. The CDR3 here is CASSFWQSTDTQYF. CDR3 bases: TGTGCCAGCAGTTTTTGGCAGTCCACAGATACGCAGTATTTT.

This clonotype showed up just a few times. V is TRBV4-3 and J is TRBJ2-7; 10 nucleotides match TRBD2. This CDR3 region has 17 residues. V lost 3 bases to trimming and J lost 4 bases; unmatched junction nucleotides: 12. Germline V gene sequence: CDR1 LGHNA, CDR2 YSLEER. The chain's CDR3 is CASSQRLAGALWYEQYF. The DNA for the CDR3 is TGCGCCAGCAGCCAGCGCCTAGCGGGGGCACTATGGTACGAGCAGTACTTC.

This clonotype was recorded a few times. The V gene is TRBV20-1, the J gene TRBJ2-3; 15 positions match TRBD2. Germline CDR1 and CDR2: DFQATT and SNEGSKA (reference sequence). V gave up 3 bases and J gave up 1 base; unmatched junction bases: 8. CDR3 size: 18 residues. The CDR3 bases are TGCAGTGCTAGCGCGGGACTAGCGGGAGGTTTGGGCACAGATACGCAGTATTTT. The encoded protein is CSASAGLAGGLGTDTQYF.

The chain is built from TRBV6-5 and TRBJ2-3, with D maybe TRBD2 (5 bases). V dropped 4 bases and J dropped 5 bases, with 10 bases sitting between them. Germline values: CDR1 MNHEY, CDR2 SVGAGI. This CDR3 region has 13 residues. The DNA of the CDR3 is TGTGCCAGCAGTTCCCCCGCGGGAGATACGCAGTATTTT. Translation: CASSSPAGDTQYF.

V usage is TRBV5-6 and J usage is TRBJ2-7; D ambiguous. The CDR3 is 13 amino acids. V lost 7 bases and J 2 bases, leaving 13 bases between the germline ends. The germline CDR1 and CDR2 sequences are SGHDT and YYEEEE. The CDR3 spells CASGLPLTYEQYF. DNA of the CDR3: TGTGCCAGCGGCCTTCCTCTGACCTACGAGCAGTACTTC. Using reference TRBV5-6 and TRBJ2-7 for the parts outside the CDR3, the full variable domain is DAGVTQSPTHLIKTRGQQVTLRCSPKSGHDTVSWYQQALGQGPQFIFQYYEEEERQRGNFPDRFSGHQFPNYSSELNVNALLLGDSALYLCASGLPLTYEQYFGPGTRLTVT.

This clonotype was found many times. The V call is TRBV5-1, the J call TRBJ2-7; D may be TRBD1 (5 bases). Germline V gene lookup returns CDR1 SGHRS and CDR2 YFSETQ. CDR3 length: 15 residues. Trimming took off 0 bases at V and 0 bases at J, with 10 bases between the two ends. The CDR3 is CASSLVTASSYEQYF. As DNA, the CDR3 is TGCGCCAGCAGCTTGGTGACAGCCTCCTCCTACGAGCAGTACTTC.

This clonotype was seen a handful of times. The V and J genes are TRBV7-9 and TRBJ2-7, with 9 bases that match TRBD2. The germline CDR1 and CDR2 sequences are SEHNR and FQNEAQ (reference sequence). CDR3 length: 16 amino acids. V trimming: 2 bases; J trimming: 6 bases; junction bases outside the gene matches: 11. CDR3 loop: CASSLLLGGRAAEQYF. CDR3 DNA sequence: TGTGCCAGCAGCTTATTACTGGGCGGGAGGGCCGCCGAGCAGTACTTC. Combining the CDR3 with reference TRBV7-9 and TRBJ2-7 gives the whole variable domain DTGVSQNPRHKITKRGQNVTFRCDPISEHNRLYWYRQTLGQGPEFLTYFQNEAQLEKSRLLSDRFSAERPKGSFSTLEIQRTEQGDSAMYLCASSLLLGGRAAEQYFGPGTRLTVT.

This clonotype has just a few counts. The chain uses TRBV7-3 and TRBJ2-2; TRBD1 matches at 9 bases. The CDR3 runs 16 residues. V lost 4 bases and J lost 5; bases outside the gene matches: 8. Germline-derived CDR1 and CDR2 are SGHTA and FQGTGA. CDR3 sequence reads: CASSSRGGQGTGELFF. CDR3 in DNA: TGTGCCAGCAGCTCCCGAGGGGGACAGGGTACCGGGGAGCTGTTTTTT.

This clonotype was detected a few times. The CDR3 loop reads CASSQGVEPALEQYF. The DNA for the CDR3 is TGTGCCAGCAGCCAAGGGGTGGAGCCTGCTCTTGAGCAGTACTTC. This chain connects TRBV3-1 to TRBJ2-7, with D uncertain. Germline V gene lookup returns CDR1 LGHDT and CDR2 YNNKEL (reference sequence). This CDR3 contains 15 residues. V lost 1 base and J lost 7, with 17 bases in between.